This T cell receptor beta chain was captured in a study of shared clonotypes between healthy human individuals. The wider study: Three plates each covered CD4 naive and memory; CD8 naive two, CD8 memory one.

Assay used: immunoSEQ multiplex PCR; TCRdb lists only in-frame clones, some missing. The repertoire consists of about 100,000 clones, with around 65% occurring once and the leading ten covering approximately 25%. As concerns this clone: Its antigen remains unknown.

Study-level points and caveats: Generation of non-shared clonotypes was less probable than generation of clonotypes shared by all four donors.

Trimming left V 0 bases short and J 2 bases short, with 14 bases between. The V gene's germline CDR1 is SQVTM and CDR2 ANQGSEA. The CDR3 loop spans 15 amino acids. Sequenced material: memory CD8+ T cells sorted from blood. The sample's subset: CD45RO+ cells pooled with CCR7-negative TemRA cells. The receptor was isolated from a woman in her 30s in good health. The chain has TRBV29-1 and TRBJ2-7; D is possibly TRBD2 (6 bases). This chain's CDR3 is CSVEDRKERAYEQYF. The CDR3, as DNA: TGCAGCGTTGAAGATCGGAAGGAGCGGGCCTACGAGCAGTACTTC.